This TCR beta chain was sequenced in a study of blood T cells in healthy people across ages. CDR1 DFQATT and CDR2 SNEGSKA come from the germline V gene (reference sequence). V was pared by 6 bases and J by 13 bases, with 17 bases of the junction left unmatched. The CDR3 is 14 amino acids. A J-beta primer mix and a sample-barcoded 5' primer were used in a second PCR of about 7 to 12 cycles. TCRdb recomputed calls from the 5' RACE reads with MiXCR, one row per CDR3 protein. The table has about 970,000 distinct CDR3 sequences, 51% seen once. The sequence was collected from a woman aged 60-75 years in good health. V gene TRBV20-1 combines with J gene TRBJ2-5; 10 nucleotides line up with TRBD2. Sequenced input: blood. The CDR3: CSARRTSGHNERYF. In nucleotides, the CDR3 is TGCAGTGCAAGACGGACTAGCGGCCACAATGAGCGGTACTTC.